These 16 T cell receptor beta chains were sequenced from one sample in a study of blood T cell repertoires in COVID-19. Assay: immunoSEQ multiplex PCR; the TCRdb copy retains only in-frame clones and omits some. Of around 300,000 clones in the sample, around 86% were seen once. Sequencing was done on a sample of peripheral blood. All receptors derive from a woman between 40 and 50 years old who had recovered from COVID-19.

The CDR3 reads CASSGTMTTYEQYF. CDR3 sequence (DNA): TGTGCCAGTAGCGGGACTATGACGACCTACGAGCAGTACTTC. The rearrangement joins TRBV19 to TRBJ2-7; 7 bases agree with TRBD2. V shed 6 bases and J 2 bases; nucleotides not matched to a gene: 7. CDR1 is LNHDA and CDR2 is SQIVND in the germline V gene (reference sequence). The CDR3 spans 14 residues.

The chain uses TRBV7-9 and TRBJ2-7, with D maybe TRBD1 (5 bases). Trimming took 5 bases from V and 2 from J, leaving 16 bases between them. CDR1 is SEHNR and CDR2 is FQNEAQ in the germline V gene (reference sequence). CDR3 length: 15 amino acids. The CDR3 DNA sequence: TGTGCCAGCAGCCGGACAAGCGCGGCCGCCTACGAGCAGTACTTC. Encoded protein: CASSRTSAAAYEQYF.

This clone was found a few times. V and J are TRBV5-4 and TRBJ1-1; weak D call: TRBD1 (6 bases). The CDR3 length is 14 residues. Germline CDR1 is SGHNT and CDR2 is YYREEE (reference sequence). Trimming took 5 bases from V and 4 from J, leaving 15 bases between them. The CDR3 protein is CASRQDRFSTEAFF. The CDR3 DNA reads TGTGCCAGCAGGCAAGACAGGTTTTCCACTGAAGCTTTCTTT.

The chain has TRBV4-2 and TRBJ2-3, with 9 bases matching TRBD2. CDR1 and CDR2 (germline): LGHNA, YNFKEQ. This CDR3 spans 16 amino acids. J lost 1 base, V lost 0 bases, and 2 bases had no gene match. The chain's CDR3 is CASSQDRTSGTDTQYF. Here the CDR3 DNA reads TGTGCCAGCAGCCAAGACCGGACTAGCGGCACAGATACGCAGTATTTT.

This clone appeared a few times. The chain employs TRBV30 and TRBJ1-5; no reliable D call. The CDR3 extends over 13 amino acids. CDR1 and CDR2 (germline): GTSNPN, SVGIG (reference sequence). V lost 5 bases and J 0 bases, leaving 8 bases between the germline ends. The CDR3 loop is CAWGLSSNQPQHF. In DNA form, the CDR3 reads TGTGCCTGGGGGCTGAGTAGCAATCAGCCCCAGCATTTT.

This chain uses TRBV6-2 or TRBV6-3 with TRBJ2-3, with 14 bases identical to TRBD2. V lost 2 bases to trimming and J lost 6 bases; unmatched junction nucleotides: 4. CDR3 length: 16 amino acids. Germline loops: CDR1 MNHEY, CDR2 SVGEGT. CDR3 amino acids: CASSYPGLAGVDTQYF. In nucleotides, the CDR3 is TGTGCCAGCAGTTACCCGGGACTAGCGGGAGTTGATACGCAGTATTTT.

This chain connects TRBV11-3 to TRBJ2-7; 7 bases map to TRBD2. The CDR3 has 14 residues. V was clipped by 6 bases and J by 2 bases; unmatched bases: 7. Germline V gene lookup returns CDR1 SGHNT and CDR2 YENEEA. CDR3 coding DNA: TGTGCCAGCAGTAGGGCTAGCGGTCCCTACGAGCAGTACTTC. This encodes CASSRASGPYEQYF.

The V call is TRBV18, the J call TRBJ2-3; 8 bases fit TRBD2. Per the germline V gene, CDR1 is KGHSH and CDR2 is LQKENI. The trim removed 3 bases at V and 1 base at J, leaving 6 bases unmatched. CDR3 length: 16 residues. For the CDR3, the DNA is TGTGCCAGCTCACCTATCCTTAGCGGGGGCACAGATACGCAGTATTTT. Translating gives CASSPILSGGTDTQYF.

The genes are TRBV6-2 or TRBV6-3 and TRBJ2-7; D unclear. The CDR3 sequence is 13 residues long. CDR1 and CDR2 from the germline V gene are MNHEY and SVGEGT. Trimming removed 6 bases at V and 7 bases at J, with 16 bases between. The chain's CDR3 is CASSPTLVGEQYF. Written as DNA, the CDR3 is TGTGCCAGCAGCCCGACGCTAGTCGGTGAGCAGTACTTC.

The rearrangement uses TRBV25-1 and TRBJ2-7; D may be TRBD2 (6 bases). Trimming cost V 1 base and J 6 bases, with 22 bases left between them. Germline CDR1 and CDR2: MGHDK and SYGVNS. This CDR3 has 17 amino acids. CDR3 bases: TGTGCCAGCAGTGAATTGGGCGCGGGACCCAGTGGAGGCGAGCAGTACTTC. Amino acid sequence: CASSELGAGPSGGEQYF.

The rearrangement links TRBV4-1 to TRBJ2-1, with D possibly being TRBD2 (5 bases). V lost 4 bases and J lost 0, with 16 bases in between. CDR1 MGHRA and CDR2 YSYEKL come from the germline V gene. This CDR3 is 17 amino acids long. CDR3 in DNA: TGCGCCAGCAGCCCTCCCCGCCAGGACTTCTCCTACAATGAGCAGTTCTTC. Protein product: CASSPPRQDFSYNEQFF.

The chain has TRBV5-6 and TRBJ1-3; possible D gene TRBD1, 5 bases. The germline CDR1 and CDR2 sequences are SGHDT and YYEEEE. This CDR3 has 14 amino acids. V dropped 6 bases and J dropped 2 bases, with 12 bases sitting between them. CDR3 protein: CASNIWGAGNTIYF. CDR3 coding DNA: TGTGCCAGCAACATCTGGGGGGCTGGAAACACCATATATTTT.

This rearrangement joins TRBV28 to TRBJ2-1; unclear D gene. The germline V gene has CDR1 MDHEN and CDR2 SYDVKM. The V end was cut by 4 bases, the J end by 0 bases, with 13 bases between. The CDR3 contains 16 residues. The CDR3 spells CASSSQAASSYNEQFF. In DNA, the CDR3 is TGTGCCAGCAGTTCCCAGGCCGCGAGCTCCTACAATGAGCAGTTCTTC.

This sequence joins TRBV18 and TRBJ1-5, with TRBD1 matching 8 bases. V was clipped by 4 bases and J by 5 bases; unmatched bases: 10. The CDR3 covers 16 residues. The germline gives CDR1 KGHSH, CDR2 LQKENI. The CDR3 loop reads CASSLKDRGNDQPQHF. CDR3 bases: TGTGCCAGCTCACTCAAAGACAGGGGAAACGATCAGCCCCAGCATTTT.

This clone was found once. The chain links TRBV18 to TRBJ2-1, with 8 bases identical to TRBD2. J lost 6 bases, V lost 5 bases, and 9 bases had no gene match. From germline, CDR1 is KGHSH and CDR2 LQKENI. The CDR3 consists of 15 residues. CDR3 sequence reads: CASSSSAGGGNEQFF. CDR3 in DNA: TGTGCCAGCTCATCTTCGGCGGGAGGAGGCAATGAGCAGTTCTTC.

The J gene is TRBJ2-7, the V gene TRBV10-3, with 10 bases identical to TRBD1. The J segment lost 6 bases and the V segment lost 8 bases, leaving 1 base of the junction unmatched. Germline assignment: CDR1 ENHRY and CDR2 SYGVKD. The CDR3 extends over 11 amino acids. The CDR3 region has the DNA TGTGCCATCGGGACAGGGGTCGAGCAGTACTTC. The encoded protein is CAIGTGVEQYF.